What follows are 28 T cell receptor beta chains derived from one specimen sequenced in a study of blood T cell repertoires in COVID-19. The data were produced by immunoSEQ multiplex PCR, yet TCRdb's version contains in-frame clones alone and is incomplete. The data show under 70,000 clones, 90% seen once. The material sequenced was peripheral blood. The origin of the receptors is a human donor with active COVID-19. The donor label of this sample is uncertain.

This chain links TRBV25-1 with TRBJ2-2, with 10 nucleotides matching TRBD2. The CDR3 totals 17 residues. Germline CDR1 MGHDK, CDR2 SYGVNS. V was pared by 2 bases and J by 2 bases, with 5 bases of the junction left unmatched. CDR3 DNA sequence: TGTGCCAGCAGTGAACGGACTAGCGGAGCCAACACCGGGGAGCTGTTTTTT. This codes for CASSERTSGANTGELFF. The full variable domain, its missing parts supplied by reference TRBV25-1 and TRBJ2-2, is EADIYQTPRYLVIGTGKKITLECSQTMGHDKMYWYQQDPGMELHLIHYSYGVNSTEKGDLSSESTVSRIRTEHFPLTLESARPSHTSQYLCASSERTSGANTGELFFGEGSRLTVL.

The J gene is TRBJ2-3, the V gene TRBV4-3; TRBD2 agrees at 12 bases. The germline V gene has CDR1 LGHNA and CDR2 YSLEER. The trim removed 0 bases at V and 6 bases at J, leaving 4 bases unmatched. The CDR3 runs 16 residues. The CDR3, as DNA: TGCGCCAGCAGCCAAGAGCTAGCGGGGGGGGACGATACGCAGTATTTT. This codes for CASSQELAGGDDTQYF.

This chain joins TRBV14 and TRBJ2-7; 8 bases map to TRBD2. The V gene's germline CDR1 is SGHDN and CDR2 FVKESK. The CDR3 has 14 amino acids. V was clipped by 4 bases and J by 7 bases; unmatched bases: 9. CDR3 region: CASSPAGTRGEQYF. The CDR3 DNA is TGTGCCAGCAGCCCTGCCGGGACTAGAGGGGAGCAGTACTTC.

In its sample, this clone was seen a few times. This chain joins TRBV11-2 and TRBJ1-6; 7 positions agree with TRBD1. CDR1 and CDR2 from the germline V gene are SGHAT and FQNNGV. V gave up 5 bases and J gave up 8 bases; unmatched junction bases: 6. CDR3 size: 14 residues. The CDR3 DNA sequence: TGTGCCAGCAGCCCTCGGACAGGTCATTCACCCCTCCACTTT. Protein sequence: CASSPRTGHSPLHF.

The chain combines TRBV6-2 or TRBV6-3 with TRBJ2-5; no reliable D call. Germline V gives CDR1 MNHEY, CDR2 SVGEGT. The ends were cut back, 5 bases at V and 7 bases at J, with 11 bases in the middle. This CDR3 comprises 12 residues. The CDR3, as DNA: TGTGCCAGCAGTCAGGTGTCAGGGACCCAGTACTTC. Translation gives CASSQVSGTQYF.

This CDR3 reads CASSLSLSASNQPQHF. CDR3 bases: TGCGCCAGCAGCCTGAGTTTATCTGCAAGCAATCAGCCCCAGCATTTT. The chain links TRBV4-3 to TRBJ1-5; the D is unclear. This CDR3 is 16 amino acids long. Trimming stripped 4 bases from V and 1 base from J, with 14 bases between. CDR1 and CDR2 (germline): LGHNA, YSLEER.

This sequence joins TRBV5-1 and TRBJ1-2; TRBD1 aligns across 8 bases. Germline V gene data show CDR1 as SGHRS and CDR2 as YFSETQ. V lost 6 bases, J lost 8 bases, and 12 bases stayed unmatched. This CDR3 is built from 14 residues. The CDR3 is CASTSGQVSNGYTF. CDR3 coding DNA: TGCGCCAGCACCTCGGGACAGGTGTCGAACGGCTACACCTTC. The entire variable domain, with the rest obtained from reference TRBV5-1 and TRBJ1-2, is as follows: KAGVTQTPRYLIKTRGQQVTLSCSPISGHRSVSWYQQTPGQGLQFLFEYFSETQRNKGNFPGRFSGRQFSNSRSEMNVSTLELGDSALYLCASTSGQVSNGYTFGSGTRLTVV.

This sequence joins TRBV6-2 or TRBV6-3 and TRBJ1-1, with 8 bases identical to TRBD1. The CDR3 covers 15 residues. With V trimmed by 2 bases and J by 5 bases, 7 bases remained unmatched. Per germline, CDR1 MNHEY and CDR2 SVGEGT. CDR3 in amino acids: CASSYPRTGITEAFF. CDR3 bases: TGTGCCAGCAGTTACCCCCGGACAGGGATAACTGAAGCTTTCTTT.

The chain couples TRBV6-5 to TRBJ1-3; D unclear. Trimming took off 6 bases at V and 4 bases at J, with 13 bases between the two ends. The V gene's germline CDR1 is MNHEY and CDR2 SVGAGI. This CDR3 comprises 14 residues. The CDR3 region is CASSQRRVGNTIYF. DNA of the CDR3: TGTGCCAGCAGCCAACGAAGAGTGGGAAACACCATATATTTT.

The chain has TRBV28 and TRBJ2-7; TRBD2 aligns across 7 bases. V trimming: 7 bases; J trimming: 6 bases; junction bases outside the gene matches: 15. CDR1 MDHEN and CDR2 SYDVKM come from the germline V gene. The CDR3 is 15 residues long. The CDR3 DNA reads TGTGCCAGCACGAGGGGAGGGGTGGGGATACTCGAGCAGTACTTC. It encodes CASTRGGVGILEQYF.

Regarding this clone: Its ends do not fully match the called genes, so a read error is possible. The chain links TRBV7-9 to TRBJ1-1; weak D call: TRBD1 (5 bases). CDR1 is SEHNR, CDR2 FQNEAQ, per germline (reference sequence). The CDR3 covers 15 residues. Here the CDR3 reads CASSLAGGGNTEAFF. Written as DNA, the CDR3 is TGTGCCAGCAGCCTAGCTGGGGGAGGGAACACTGAAGCTTTCTTT.

This sequence joins TRBV29-1 and TRBJ2-5; D ambiguous. This CDR3 has 12 amino acids. The V end was cut by 1 base, the J end by 1 base, with 4 bases between. The germline V gene encodes CDR1 SQVTM and CDR2 ANQGSEA. CDR3 nucleotides: TGCAGCGTTGAAGGCAGCCAAGAGACCCAGTACTTC. Translated: CSVEGSQETQYF.

The V and J genes are TRBV9 and TRBJ1-1, with D hard to call. The CDR3 is made up of 14 amino acids. Trimming shortened V by 0 bases and J by 0 bases, and 6 bases separated the two germline ends. Germline assignment: CDR1 SGDLS and CDR2 YYNGEE. The DNA for the CDR3 is TGTGCCAGCAGCGTAGGAGTCCTGAACACTGAAGCTTTCTTT. It translates to CASSVGVLNTEAFF. Combining the CDR3 with reference TRBV9 and TRBJ1-1 gives the whole variable domain DSGVTQTPKHLITATGQRVTLRCSPRSGDLSVYWYQQSLDQGLQFLIQYYNGEERAKGNILERFSAQQFPDLHSELNLSSLELGDSALYFCASSVGVLNTEAFFGQGTRLTVV.

The chain employs TRBV7-2 and TRBJ2-5; weak D call: TRBD2 (6 bases). The CDR3 loop spans 15 amino acids. V lost 1 base to trimming and J lost 2 bases, with 11 bases between them. Germline CDR1 SGHTA, CDR2 FQGNSA. The CDR3 spells CASSLEGTVQETQYF. CDR3 nucleotides: TGTGCCAGCAGCTTAGAAGGGACTGTACAAGAGACCCAGTACTTC.

The V call is TRBV6-1, the J call TRBJ1-5; no clear D. Trimming cost V 1 base and J 0 bases, with 10 bases left between them. The CDR3 has 16 residues. Germline-derived CDR1 and CDR2 are MNHNS and SASEGT. DNA of the CDR3: TGTGCCAGCAGTGAAGGGACTGGATTTAGCAATCAGCCCCAGCATTTT. Protein: CASSEGTGFSNQPQHF.

The V gene is TRBV30, the J gene TRBJ2-1, with 8 positions matching TRBD1. Trimming took 4 bases from V and 6 from J; bases not matched to a gene: 8. The CDR3 consists of 14 residues. The germline gives CDR1 GTSNPN, CDR2 SVGIG (reference sequence). The chain's CDR3 is CAWKFPGGFNEQFF. The CDR3 DNA reads as TGTGCCTGGAAGTTCCCAGGGGGCTTCAATGAGCAGTTCTTC.

This chain connects TRBV6-5 to TRBJ1-2; D remains unclear. V was shortened by 6 bases and J by 4 bases, with 15 bases between the two germline ends. Germline CDR1 reads MNHEY; CDR2 reads SVGAGI. The CDR3 contains 14 residues. The CDR3 loop is CASSRGPRSYGYTF. CDR3 bases: TGTGCCAGCAGCCGCGGGCCCCGGTCCTATGGCTACACCTTC.

V and J are TRBV24-1 and TRBJ2-1; 10 nucleotides line up with TRBD1. The germline V gene encodes CDR1 KGHDR and CDR2 SFDVKD. The CDR3 contains 15 residues. Trimming removed 3 bases from V and 9 bases from J; junction bases left unmatched: 7. The CDR3 nucleotides read TGTGCCACCAGTGATGCCTCGACAGGGGGCGGTGAGCAGTTCTTC. This codes for CATSDASTGGGEQFF.

The J gene is TRBJ1-1, the V gene TRBV2; unclear D gene. Trimming took off 4 bases at V and 3 bases at J, with 9 bases between the two ends. This CDR3 contains 13 residues. Germline assignment: CDR1 SNHLY and CDR2 FYNNEI. CDR3 in amino acids: CASSGAWHTEAFF. CDR3 bases: TGTGCCAGCAGTGGGGCCTGGCACACTGAAGCTTTCTTT. Full variable domain (missing parts from reference TRBV2 and TRBJ1-1): EPEVTQTPSHQVTQMGQEVILRCVPISNHLYFYWYRQILGQKVEFLVSFYNNEISEKSEIFDDQFSVERPDGSNFTLKIRSTKLEDSAMYFCASSGAWHTEAFFGQGTRLTVV.

The rearrangement joins TRBV5-1 to TRBJ2-1, with 11 bases aligning to TRBD2. The CDR3 runs to 16 residues. Germline lookup yields CDR1 SGHRS and CDR2 YFSETQ. The V segment lost 3 bases and the J segment 9 bases; nucleotides outside the gene matches: 11. The CDR3 region has the DNA TGCGCCAGCAGCTCCGGGCCTACTAGCGGGGGTACTGAGCAGTTCTTC. Amino acids: CASSSGPTSGGTEQFF.

V gene TRBV6-5 combines with J gene TRBJ2-1; a possible D gene is TRBD1 (6 bases). The CDR3 covers 16 residues. Trimming took 4 bases from V and 1 from J, leaving 14 bases between them. Germline CDR1 reads MNHEY; CDR2 reads SVGAGI. The CDR3 bases are TGTGCCAGCAGTTCCCGGGACATCCTATCCTACAATGAGCAGTTCTTC. Translating it yields CASSSRDILSYNEQFF.

This chain connects TRBV19 to TRBJ1-5, with 7 nucleotides matching TRBD1. The CDR3 has 18 amino acids. V dropped 3 bases and J dropped 1; count of bases not matched to a gene: 12. Per the germline V gene, CDR1 is LNHDA and CDR2 is SQIVND (reference sequence). The CDR3 spells CASSIPPATGRSNQPQHF. Written as DNA, the CDR3 is TGTGCCAGTAGTATCCCCCCCGCGACAGGGAGGAGCAATCAGCCCCAGCATTTT. Together with reference TRBV19 and TRBJ1-5, the CDR3 gives the full variable domain: DGGITQSPKYLFRKEGQNVTLSCEQNLNHDAMYWYRQDPGQGLRLIYYSQIVNDFQKGDIAEGYSVSREKKESFPLTVTSAQKNPTAFYLCASSIPPATGRSNQPQHFGDGTRLSIL.

The V gene is TRBV3-1 (or the pseudogene TRBV3-2), the J gene TRBJ2-3; a possible D gene is TRBD1 (9 bases). CDR1 is LGHDT, CDR2 YNNKEL, per germline (reference sequence). The CDR3 consists of 19 residues. V lost 3 bases, J lost 3 bases, and 25 bases lay in between. The CDR3 bases are TGTGCCAGCAGCCAGGCCGGGACAGGGTGGTCTAGCGGGACAGATACGCAGTATTTT. Its protein is CASSQAGTGWSSGTDTQYF.

The V and J genes are TRBV2 and TRBJ2-2; 7 nucleotides line up with TRBD1. From germline, CDR1 is SNHLY and CDR2 FYNNEI. The CDR3 consists of 15 residues. The V segment lost 4 bases and the J segment 5 bases; nucleotides outside the gene matches: 7. CDR3 sequence (DNA): TGTGCCAGCAGTGCCCTGACAGGGATTACCGGGGAGCTGTTTTTT. It translates to CASSALTGITGELFF.

The chain has TRBV10-1 and TRBJ2-7, with D tentatively TRBD1 (6 bases). The CDR3 is made up of 14 amino acids. Germline CDR1 is WNHNN and CDR2 is SYGVQD (reference sequence). Trimming removed 6 bases at V and 5 bases at J, with 17 bases between. The CDR3 nucleotides read TGCGCCAGCAGCGCGGACAGCGGTAAGAACGAGCAGTACGTC. Translated, it gives CASSADSGKNEQYV.

This clone is judged medium-sized. The chain joins TRBV5-5 to TRBJ1-1, with D hard to call. Between the trimmed V and J ends, which lost 0 bases and 4 bases, there was a span of 19 bases. CDR1 is SGHKS and CDR2 is YYEKEE in the germline V gene (reference sequence). This CDR3 region has 17 residues. Here the CDR3 reads CASSLAGAAYLGTEAFF. The CDR3 DNA is TGTGCCAGCAGCTTGGCCGGAGCAGCCTATTTGGGCACTGAAGCTTTCTTT. The whole variable domain, filled in from reference TRBV5-5 and TRBJ1-1, reads DAGVTQSPTHLIKTRGQQVTLRCSPISGHKSVSWYQQVLGQGPQFIFQYYEKEERGRGNFPDRFSARQFPNYSSELNVNALLLGDSALYLCASSLAGAAYLGTEAFFGQGTRLTVV.

This chain connects TRBV2 to TRBJ2-5, with 8 bases lining up with TRBD1. V lost 6 bases to trimming and J lost 9 bases; unmatched junction nucleotides: 18. The CDR3 is made up of 16 amino acids. Germline lookup yields CDR1 SNHLY and CDR2 FYNNEI. CDR3 sequence reads: CASRDRETGVLGAQYF. In nucleotides, the CDR3 is TGTGCCAGCAGGGACAGAGAGACAGGGGTTTTGGGGGCCCAGTACTTC.

The J gene is TRBJ2-7, the V gene TRBV7-9; possible D gene TRBD1, 6 bases. The germline V gene encodes CDR1 SEHNR and CDR2 FQNEAQ (reference sequence). Trimming shortened V by 1 base and J by 2 bases, and 12 bases separated the two germline ends. This CDR3 region has 15 residues. CDR3 coding DNA: TGTGCCAGCAGCTTAGAGCAGGGGTACACCTACGAGCAGTACTTC. This codes for CASSLEQGYTYEQYF.